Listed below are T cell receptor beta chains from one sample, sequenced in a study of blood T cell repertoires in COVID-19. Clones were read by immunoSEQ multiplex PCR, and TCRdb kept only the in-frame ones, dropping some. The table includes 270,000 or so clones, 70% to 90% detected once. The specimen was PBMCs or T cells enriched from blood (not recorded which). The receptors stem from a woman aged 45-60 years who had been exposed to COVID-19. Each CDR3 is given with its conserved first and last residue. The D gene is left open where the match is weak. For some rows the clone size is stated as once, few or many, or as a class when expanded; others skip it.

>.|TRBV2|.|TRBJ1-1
CASTQQGGKAFF
TGTGCCAGCACACAACAGGGTGGAAAAGCTTTCTTT
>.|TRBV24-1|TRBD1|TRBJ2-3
CATSDSDRGRTDTQYF
TGTGCCACCAGTGATTCGGACAGGGGGCGCACAGATACGCAGTATTTT
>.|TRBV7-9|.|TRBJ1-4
CASSSDLHFEKLFF
TGTGCCAGCAGCTCTGACTTACACTTCGAAAAACTGTTTTTT
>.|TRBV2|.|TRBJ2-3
CASRSPASSLADTQYF
TGTGCCAGCAGGTCCCCAGCTAGTTCATTGGCAGATACGCAGTATTTT
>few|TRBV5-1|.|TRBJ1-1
CASREGRNTEAFF
TGCGCCAGCCGGGAGGGAAGGAACACTGAAGCTTTCTTT
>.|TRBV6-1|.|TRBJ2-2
CASSEWATGELFF
TGTGCCAGCAGTGAATGGGCCACCGGGGAGCTGTTTTTT
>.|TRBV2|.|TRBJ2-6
CASLLRELSGANVLTF
TGTGCCAGCCTACTAAGGGAGCTTTCTGGGGCCAACGTCCTGACTTTC
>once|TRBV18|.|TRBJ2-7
CASSPLRGYEQYF
TGTGCCAGCTCACCACTAAGGGGCTACGAGCAGTACTTC
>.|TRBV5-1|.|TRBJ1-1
CASSYGRSGSGTEAFF
TGCGCCAGCAGCTATGGGCGAAGCGGGTCGGGCACTGAAGCTTTCTTT
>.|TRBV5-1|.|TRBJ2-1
CASIGENNEQFF
TGCGCCAGCATCGGGGAAAACAATGAGCAGTTCTTC
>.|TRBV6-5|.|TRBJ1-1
CASSTPGSEAFF
TGTGCCAGCAGTACGCCAGGGTCTGAAGCTTTCTTT
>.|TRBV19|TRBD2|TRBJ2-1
CATRWTSGNNEQFF
TGTGCCACGCGGTGGACTAGCGGCAACAATGAGCAGTTCTTC
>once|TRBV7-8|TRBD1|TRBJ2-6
CASSLAGTGFSGANVLTF
TGTGCCAGCAGCTTAGCCGGGACAGGGTTCTCTGGGGCCAACGTCCTGACTTTC
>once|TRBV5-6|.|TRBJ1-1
CASSPYGAFF
TGTGCCAGCAGCCCTTACGGGGCTTTCTTT
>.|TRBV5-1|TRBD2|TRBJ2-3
CASSLARGGLSTDTQYF
TGCGCCAGCAGCTTGGCCCGCGGGGGGCTCAGCACAGATACGCAGTATTTT
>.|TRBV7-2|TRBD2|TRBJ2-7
CASSSSGGSGEQYF
TGTGCCAGCAGCTCTAGCGGGGGCTCCGGGGAGCAGTACTTC
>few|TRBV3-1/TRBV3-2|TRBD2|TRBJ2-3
CASSPKSGGSTDTQYF
TGTGCCAGCAGCCCGAAATCGGGGGGTAGCACAGATACGCAGTATTTT
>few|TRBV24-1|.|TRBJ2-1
CATSDLGRSSYNEQFF
TGTGCCACCAGTGATTTAGGCCGGAGCTCCTACAATGAGCAGTTCTTC
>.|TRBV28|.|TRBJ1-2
CATSLREWGYTF
TGTGCCACTAGTCTTCGGGAATGGGGCTACACCTTC
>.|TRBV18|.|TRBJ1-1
CASSPQRGSEAFF
TGTGCCAGCTCACCCCAAAGAGGATCTGAAGCTTTCTTT
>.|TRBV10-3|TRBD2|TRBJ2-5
CATWGGGGETQYF
TGTGCCACCTGGGGGGGAGGAGGGGAGACCCAGTACTTC